This T cell receptor beta chain was sequenced during a study of T cells in Graves' hyperthyroidism and ophthalmopathy. Germline V gene lookup returns CDR1 GTSNPN and CDR2 SVGIG (reference sequence). The CDR3 length is 13 residues. With 4 bases removed from V and 7 bases from J, the gap between germline ends came to 16 bases. RNA transcripts were the template for amplifying TCR beta CDR3 regions. Researchers ran a first-round RT-PCR on the TCR CDR3 using the HTBI primer set. In TCRdb, the multiplex PCR reads were re-called with MiXCR into one record per CDR3 protein. The repertoire includes 200,000 to 250,000 distinct CDR3 sequences, around a sixth of them detected once, and about 56% sits in the top ten. This clonotype turned up a few times. Antigen unknown. Study-wide findings and caveats: Onset of ophthalmopathy came a median approximately 6.9 months after the model predicted it. Most thyroid clonotypes that were expanded above 0.001 also turned up in blood.

Exclusion criteria comprised uncontrolled infection, other autoimmune disease, pregnancy or lactation. Diagnoses were established using clinical symptoms, serum thyroxine and TRAb, thyroid ultrasound and orbital computed tomography. Sequenced input: blood. The TCR originated in a woman between 45 and 65 years old with Graves' hyperthyroidism. V gene TRBV30 combines with J gene TRBJ1-1; D perhaps matches TRBD1 (5 bases). CDR3 protein: CAWNPRQGNEAFF. CDR3 nucleotides: TGTGCCTGGAACCCCCGGCAGGGCAATGAAGCTTTCTTT.